The 17 T cell receptor beta chains in this list originate from one sample, sequenced in a study of blood T cell repertoires in COVID-19 (dated by TCRdb to 2020 to 2022). Libraries were constructed by the immunoSEQ multiplex PCR assay. Sourced from immuneACCESS, this table was stored by TCRdb with only in-frame sequences that have V and J called. A share of the clones is absent; for the studies checked, an unresolved V gene accounts for under half, and the remainder has no known explanation. The sample contains 100,000 to 150,000 clones, 70% to 90% of them found a single time. The biggest ten clones account for under 4% of the sample. What was sequenced was peripheral blood. The receptors shown here come from a man between 60 and 75 years old with acute or convalescent COVID-19.

The chain has TRBV6-5 and TRBJ2-5; 12 bases agree with TRBD2. This CDR3 contains 15 residues. Germline loops: CDR1 MNHEY, CDR2 SVGAGI. After removal of 6 bases from V and 4 bases from J, the junction contained 6 bases not matched to a gene. The CDR3 spells CASRDTGLAGETQYF. CDR3 bases: TGTGCCAGCAGAGATACGGGACTAGCGGGAGAGACCCAGTACTTC.

This chain links TRBV7-3 with TRBJ1-2; no definite D call. V lost 4 bases, J lost 8 bases, and 14 bases lay in between. From germline, CDR1 is SGHTA and CDR2 FQGTGA. The CDR3 runs 13 residues. The CDR3 is CASSYVGGNGYTF. In nucleotides, the CDR3 is TGTGCCAGCAGCTATGTCGGAGGGAACGGCTACACCTTC.

The J gene is TRBJ2-7, the V gene TRBV24-1; 10 bases fit TRBD1. The CDR3 covers 17 residues. V lost 0 bases, J lost 4 bases, and 8 bases stayed unmatched. Germline loops: CDR1 KGHDR, CDR2 SFDVKD. CDR3 sequence reads: CATSDLLGQGGRYEQYF. The CDR3 nucleotides read TGTGCCACCAGTGATTTGCTCGGACAGGGGGGTCGGTACGAGCAGTACTTC.

This clone was seen just once. The V and J genes are TRBV9 and TRBJ2-1; D remains ambiguous. Per the germline V gene, CDR1 is SGDLS and CDR2 is YYNGEE. The CDR3 is 13 residues long. Trimming took 4 bases from V and 0 from J, leaving 5 bases between them. CDR3 sequence: CASSTSSYNEQFF. The CDR3 DNA reads TGTGCCAGCAGCACGAGCTCCTACAATGAGCAGTTCTTC.

This clone was counted a single time. V gene TRBV5-6 combines with J gene TRBJ2-7; 8 bases fit TRBD2. Per the germline V gene, CDR1 is SGHDT and CDR2 is YYEEEE. The CDR3 extends over 14 amino acids. The V and J ends lost 4 bases and 3 bases, in that order; junction bases with no gene match: 6. The CDR3 region is CASSPPGGIYEQYF. In nucleotides, the CDR3 is TGTGCCAGCAGCCCCCCGGGGGGGATCTACGAGCAGTACTTC.

The chain links TRBV10-3 to TRBJ2-3, with 8 bases identical to TRBD2. With V trimmed by 6 bases and J by 4 bases, 6 bases remained unmatched. The V gene's germline CDR1 is ENHRY and CDR2 SYGVKD. The CDR3 sequence is 14 residues long. The CDR3 coding sequence is TGTGCCATCAGCCCGGGAGGGAATCCAGATACGCAGTATTTT. Its translation is CAISPGGNPDTQYF.

The rearrangement links TRBV29-1 to TRBJ1-1; possibly TRBD1 for D (5 bases). The germline CDR1 and CDR2 sequences are SQVTM and ANQGSEA. The germline V and J ends were trimmed by 6 bases and 5 bases, with 16 bases remaining between them. CDR3 length: 13 amino acids. Here the CDR3 DNA reads TGCAGCGTCCTAAAGGGGTGGGATACTGAAGCTTTCTTT. Translation: CSVLKGWDTEAFF.

This chain connects TRBV7-2 to TRBJ1-4; tentative D call: TRBD1 (6 bases). Germline-derived CDR1 and CDR2 are SGHTA and FQGNSA. Trimming took off 2 bases at V and 4 bases at J, with 14 bases between the two ends. The CDR3 is 16 amino acids. DNA of the CDR3: TGTGCCAGCAGCTTATTATGGCAGGGGTATAATGAAAAACTGTTTTTT. This codes for CASSLLWQGYNEKLFF.

The chain has TRBV5-1 and TRBJ2-7; weak D call: TRBD2 (5 bases). The ends were cut back, 3 bases at V and 2 bases at J, with 12 bases in the middle. The CDR3 totals 14 residues. Germline lookup yields CDR1 SGHRS and CDR2 YFSETQ. CDR3 region: CASSSGGATYEQYF. The CDR3 DNA reads as TGCGCCAGCAGCTCCGGAGGAGCGACCTACGAGCAGTACTTC.

The rearrangement joins TRBV6-2 or TRBV6-3 to TRBJ1-1; 7 positions agree with TRBD1. Germline values: CDR1 MNHEY, CDR2 SVGEGT. Germline trimming cut 2 bases from V and 6 bases from J; bases unmatched to any gene: 6. CDR3 length: 14 residues. The CDR3 nucleotides read TGTGCCAGCAGTTACGAGGGGGCTATGGCTGAAGCTTTCTTT. Translating it yields CASSYEGAMAEAFF.

This clone was detected a few times. The chain uses TRBV2 and TRBJ2-7; TRBD1 matches at 8 bases. The CDR3 covers 14 residues. CDR1 is SNHLY, CDR2 FYNNEI, per germline. The V and J ends lost 7 bases and 6 bases, in that order; junction bases with no gene match: 11. CDR3 in amino acids: CASTGQGFSGEQYF. The DNA of the CDR3 is TGTGCCAGCACTGGACAGGGCTTTTCCGGCGAGCAGTACTTC.

V and J are TRBV2 and TRBJ2-1, with 8 positions matching TRBD2. The junction had 6 bases not matched to a gene; V was cut back by 2 bases and J by 6 bases. Germline CDR1 SNHLY, CDR2 FYNNEI. The CDR3 runs to 15 residues. The CDR3 DNA follows: TGTGCCAGCAGTGAATCAACGGGAGGGCCCAATGAGCAGTTCTTC. Amino acid sequence: CASSESTGGPNEQFF. Using reference TRBV2 and TRBJ2-1 for the parts outside the CDR3, the full variable domain is EPEVTQTPSHQVTQMGQEVILRCVPISNHLYFYWYRQILGQKVEFLVSFYNNEISEKSEIFDDQFSVERPDGSNFTLKIRSTKLEDSAMYFCASSESTGGPNEQFFGPGTRLTVL.

This chain connects TRBV2 to TRBJ2-7, with a weak D call TRBD2 (6 bases). Germline CDR1 reads SNHLY; CDR2 reads FYNNEI. The CDR3 runs to 14 residues. V lost 3 bases and J lost 3, with 12 bases in between. The CDR3 DNA sequence: TGTGCCAGCAGTGAGTGGAGGGGACGCTACGAGCAGTACTTC. It yields the protein CASSEWRGRYEQYF.

In its sample, this clone was seen once. The chain links TRBV6-6 to TRBJ2-7, with 7 bases identical to TRBD1. Germline loops: CDR1 MNHNY, CDR2 SVGAGI (reference sequence). With 2 bases clipped from V and 4 bases from J, the junction kept 2 bases outside the gene matches. The CDR3 is made up of 13 amino acids. The CDR3 reads CASSYDRAYEQYF. The DNA for the CDR3 is TGTGCCAGCAGTTACGACAGGGCATACGAGCAGTACTTC.

The chain uses TRBV29-1 and TRBJ1-2; 12 bases are a match to TRBD1. J lost 4 bases, V lost 3 bases, and 0 bases had no gene match. The CDR3 loop spans 13 amino acids. Germline V gives CDR1 SQVTM, CDR2 ANQGSEA. CDR3 in DNA: TGCAGCGTTGAGGGACAGGGGGCCTATGGCTACACCTTC. Translated, it gives CSVEGQGAYGYTF.

The chain uses TRBV27 and TRBJ2-7; 10 positions agree with TRBD1. J lost 2 bases, V lost 5 bases, and 6 bases had no gene match. Germline-derived CDR1 and CDR2 are MNHEY and SMNVEV (reference sequence). The CDR3 is 15 residues long. CDR3 nucleotides: TGTGCCAGCAGTCCCTGGACAGGGGGAACCTACGAGCAGTACTTC. Residues: CASSPWTGGTYEQYF.

For the CDR3, the DNA is TGTGCCAGCTCCGAGGGAGGGGGGCGAGGTGAGCAGTTCTTC. Translating it yields CASSEGGGRGEQFF. The chain employs TRBV18 and TRBJ2-1; D is possibly TRBD2 (7 bases). CDR3 size: 14 residues. Trimming took 6 bases from V and 9 from J, leaving 18 bases between them. CDR1 and CDR2 (germline): KGHSH, LQKENI.